This is a list of T cell receptor beta chains from one sample in a study of CD8 T cells in Susac syndrome. TCRdb recomputed calls from the immunoSEQ multiplex PCR reads with MiXCR, one row per CDR3 protein. The table shows 100,000 to 150,000 distinct CDR3 sequences, with over 80% occurring only once. The sequenced sample consisted of CD8+ T cells from PBMCs. All receptors derive from a human donor with multiple sclerosis. CDR3s include the opening cysteine and the closing phenylalanine or tryptophan. D genes are given only for firm matches. Rows give clone size only sometimes, using once, few, many, or a class for an expanded clone.

TRBJ1-5,NA,TRBV27,NA,CASSLRGDQPQHF,TGTGCCAGCAGTTTGCGAGGGGATCAGCCCCAGCATTTT
TRBJ1-1,NA,TRBV7-2,few,CASSLILLGGHTEAFF,TGTGCCAGCAGCTTAATCCTATTGGGAGGGCACACTGAAGCTTTCTTT
TRBJ1-1,NA,TRBV7-9,NA,CASSSAVNTEAFF,TGTGCCAGCAGCTCAGCAGTGAACACTGAAGCTTTCTTT
TRBJ2-7,NA,TRBV7-9,NA,CASSYGPYEQYF,TGTGCCAGCAGCTACGGTCCCTACGAGCAGTACTTC
TRBJ2-1,NA,TRBV20-1,NA,CSAVIPERTNTYNEQFF,TGCAGTGCTGTCATTCCTGAGCGGACAAATACATACAATGAGCAGTTCTTC
TRBJ1-1,NA,TRBV7-9,NA,CASSLVVKMNTEAFF,TGTGCCAGCAGCTTAGTTGTAAAGATGAACACTGAAGCTTTCTTT
TRBJ2-2,NA,TRBV2,NA,CASSEARAGGALNTGELFF,TGTGCCAGCAGTGAAGCCCGTGCAGGCGGGGCCCTTAACACCGGGGAGCTGTTTTTT
TRBJ2-3,NA,TRBV11-2,few,CASSLSGQSTDTQYF,TGTGCCAGCAGCCTCTCTGGACAGAGCACAGATACGCAGTATTTT
TRBJ2-7,NA,TRBV2,NA,CASSGTGLSYEQYF,TGTGCCAGCAGTGGAACAGGACTCTCCTACGAGCAGTACTTC
TRBJ1-1,NA,TRBV12-3/TRBV12-4,NA,CASSLRREGRAFF,TGTGCCAGCAGTTTGCGCAGGGAGGGTAGAGCTTTCTTT
TRBJ2-7,NA,TRBV27,NA,CASKVETGEIYEQYF,TGTGCCAGCAAAGTAGAAACGGGAGAGATCTACGAGCAGTACTTC
TRBJ1-5,NA,TRBV19,once,CASSAAHSNQPQHF,TGTGCCAGTAGTGCCGCACATAGCAATCAGCCCCAGCATTTT
TRBJ2-1,TRBD2,TRBV4-2,once,CASSQGLAGGYNEQFF,TGTGCCAGCAGCCAAGGCCTAGCGGGGGGTTACAATGAGCAGTTCTTC
TRBJ1-1,TRBD1,TRBV5-1,NA,CASSWTGTGVAEAFF,TGCGCCAGCAGCTGGACCGGGACAGGGGTGGCTGAAGCTTTCTTT
TRBJ1-1,NA,TRBV27,NA,CASSAFGRLERKAFF,TGTGCCAGCAGTGCCTTCGGACGCCTTGAAAGAAAAGCTTTCTTT
TRBJ2-7,NA,TRBV27,once,CASSGSTYEQYF,TGTGCCAGCAGTGGATCAACCTACGAGCAGTACTTC
TRBJ1-2,TRBD1,TRBV6-5,NA,CASSFYRGQIYGYTF,TGTGCCAGCAGTTTTTACAGGGGGCAGATATATGGCTACACCTTC
TRBJ1-2,NA,TRBV29-1,once,CSVRKGTNYGYTF,TGCAGCGTTCGGAAGGGAACTAACTATGGCTACACCTTC
TRBJ1-4,NA,TRBV28,NA,CASSLSEKLFF,TGTGCCAGCAGTTTGAGTGAAAAACTGTTTTTT
TRBJ1-2,TRBD1,TRBV18,NA,CASSPVRTGGDYGYTF,TGTGCCAGCTCACCAGTGAGGACAGGGGGCGACTATGGCTACACCTTC
TRBJ1-1,NA,TRBV5-6,NA,CASSLANLGPEAFF,TGTGCCAGCAGCTTGGCTAATCTGGGTCCCGAAGCTTTCTTT
TRBJ1-1,TRBD1,TRBV13,NA,CASSLKWTGGKNTEAFF,TGTGCCAGCAGCTTAAAGTGGACAGGGGGAAAGAACACTGAAGCTTTCTTT
TRBJ1-1,NA,TRBV20-1,few,CSARLLRGLNTEAFF,TGCAGTGCTCGACTGCTAAGAGGATTGAACACTGAAGCTTTCTTT
TRBJ2-3,TRBD2,TRBV4-1,NA,CASSHPLIPLLAGGHRTDTQYF,TGCGCCAGCAGCCATCCCCTCATCCCCCTACTAGCGGGGGGGCATCGTACAGATACGCAGTATTTT
TRBJ2-7,NA,TRBV2,NA,CASLSLKGDEQYF,TGTGCCAGCTTAAGTCTCAAAGGGGACGAGCAGTACTTC
TRBJ2-1,TRBD1,TRBV29-1,NA,CSYRGLINEQFF,TGCAGCTACAGGGGTTTAATCAATGAGCAGTTCTTC
TRBJ2-7,NA,TRBV2,NA,CASSVPNRDYEQYF,TGTGCCAGCAGTGTACCAAATAGGGACTACGAGCAGTACTTC
TRBJ2-1,NA,TRBV7-8,NA,CASSSPVEQNNEQFF,TGTGCCAGCAGCTCCCCGGTGGAGCAAAACAATGAGCAGTTCTTC
TRBJ1-1,NA,TRBV4-1,NA,CASSQALQGNTEAFF,TGCGCCAGCAGCCAAGCTCTACAGGGAAACACTGAAGCTTTCTTT
TRBJ2-5,TRBD2,TRBV27,NA,CASSAGLAGEAQETQYF,TGTGCCAGCAGCGCCGGACTAGCGGGGGAAGCTCAAGAGACCCAGTACTTC
TRBJ1-5,TRBD1,TRBV4-2,NA,CASSQNVGTGNNQPQHF,TGTGCCAGCAGCCAAAACGTGGGGACAGGGAACAATCAGCCCCAGCATTTT
TRBJ2-1,NA,TRBV7-3,NA,CASSPSGGGGAEQFF,TGTGCCAGCAGCCCCTCGGGTGGAGGGGGGGCTGAGCAGTTCTTC
TRBJ2-2,TRBD1,TRBV11-2,NA,CASSFGTGYANTGELFF,TGTGCCAGCAGCTTTGGGACAGGATACGCGAACACCGGGGAGCTGTTTTTT
TRBJ1-1,TRBD1,TRBV3-1,NA,CASSPRKGAGVRNTEAFF,TGTGCCAGCAGCCCACGGAAGGGGGCCGGGGTGAGGAACACTGAAGCTTTCTTT
TRBJ2-7,TRBD2,TRBV11-2,once,CASSPGGTYEQYF,TGTGCCAGCAGTCCGGGGGGGACCTACGAGCAGTACTTC
TRBJ2-1,NA,TRBV10-3,NA,CAISGGAYRDNEQFF,TGTGCCATCAGTGGAGGAGCATATAGGGACAATGAGCAGTTCTTC
TRBJ2-6,NA,TRBV24-1,NA,CATSQAAEPTYSGANVLTF,TGTGCCACCAGCCAGGCAGCGGAGCCTACCTACTCTGGGGCCAACGTCCTGACTTTC
TRBJ2-3,TRBD1,TRBV7-6,NA,CASSPLGQYSTDTQYF,TGTGCCAGCAGCCCATTGGGACAGTATTCCACAGATACGCAGTATTTT
TRBJ1-1,TRBD1,TRBV7-9,NA,CASSSLGTGYTEAFF,TGTGCCAGCAGCTCCCTCGGGACAGGGTACACTGAAGCTTTCTTT
TRBJ2-6,TRBD2,TRBV11-3,NA,CASSLLAGGISGANVLTF,TGTGCCAGCAGCTTACTAGCGGGGGGAATCTCTGGGGCCAACGTCCTGACTTTC
TRBJ1-1,NA,TRBV6-6,NA,CASSDVDLNTEAFF,TGTGCCAGCAGCGACGTGGACTTGAACACTGAAGCTTTCTTT